The 16 T cell receptor beta chains below come from one sample, sequenced in a study of shared T cell receptors in the human thymus. The repertoire was sequenced with immunoSEQ multiplex PCR; TCRdb's copy has only in-frame clones and lacks some. This table holds under 700,000 clones, about 80% found once. The sample was also reused in another study, on human thymus T cells.

Sequenced sample: thymocytes. These receptors all come from a boy under two years old with a congenital heart defect.

This clone was detected only once. This chain uses TRBV27 with TRBJ2-7, with TRBD2 matching 12 bases. The junction had 23 bases not matched to a gene; V was cut back by 8 bases and J by 3 bases. The CDR3 extends over 20 amino acids. Germline values: CDR1 MNHEY, CDR2 SMNVEV (reference sequence). CDR3 nucleotides: TGTGCCAGCCCCTCCCCGGTTTTGTACTCGGGACTAGCGGGCTTCTACGAGCAGTACTTC. Translation gives CASPSPVLYSGLAGFYEQYF.

The V and J genes are TRBV6-1 and TRBJ2-4; the D gene is possibly TRBD2 (6 bases). Between the trimmed V and J ends, which lost 6 bases and 5 bases, there was a span of 11 bases. The CDR3 has 13 amino acids. Germline loops: CDR1 MNHNS, CDR2 SASEGT. The CDR3 protein is CASREGKENIQYF. CDR3 DNA sequence: TGTGCCAGCAGGGAGGGGAAAGAAAACATTCAGTACTTC.

The CDR3 DNA follows: TGCGCCAGCAGCTGGGGGCCGGGTCGGGGCACCTTC. Translated: CASSWGPGRGTF. The J gene is TRBJ1-2, the V gene TRBV5-1; TRBD1 is a possible D gene (6 bases). This CDR3 comprises 12 residues. The germline V gene encodes CDR1 SGHRS and CDR2 YFSETQ. Trimming shortened V by 3 bases and J by 13 bases, and 16 bases separated the two germline ends.

The CDR3 DNA is TGTGCCTGGACCGGGACTAGCGGGAGCCTGGAGACAGATACGCAGTATTTT. Its protein is CAWTGTSGSLETDTQYF. The V gene is TRBV30, the J gene TRBJ2-3; 14 nucleotides agree with TRBD2. CDR3 size: 17 residues. Germline V lookup: CDR1 GTSNPN, CDR2 SVGIG (reference sequence). The V gene end was trimmed by 4 bases and the J gene end by 3 bases; junction bases not matched to a gene: 9.

This clone was counted a few times. The V and J genes are TRBV4-1 and TRBJ1-4; 9 bases fit TRBD1. With 3 bases clipped from V and 7 bases from J, the junction kept 12 bases outside the gene matches. The CDR3 is 17 residues long. Looked up from germline, CDR1 is MGHRA and CDR2 is YSYEKL. Written as DNA, the CDR3 is TGCGCCAGCAGCCAGGAGAAGTGTGGGACAGGGACTGAAAAACTGTTTTTT. Its translation is CASSQEKCGTGTEKLFF.

V is TRBV9 and J is TRBJ2-3; TRBD2 matches at 8 bases. Germline V gene sequence: CDR1 SGDLS, CDR2 YYNGEE. The length of the CDR3 is 15 residues. Losses at the gene ends were 3 bases for V and 2 bases for J; bases not matched to a gene: 5. The CDR3 sequence: CASSGTGRATDTQYF. CDR3 in DNA: TGTGCCAGCAGCGGAACCGGGAGGGCCACAGATACGCAGTATTTT.

The chain combines TRBV9 with TRBJ1-3; weak D call: TRBD1 (5 bases). Germline values: CDR1 SGDLS, CDR2 YYNGEE. There are 21 residues in the CDR3. Trimming stripped 3 bases from V and 0 bases from J, with 28 bases between. This chain's CDR3 is CASSERSGWEGPDFSGNTIYF. The CDR3 region has the DNA TGTGCCAGCAGCGAACGTAGTGGATGGGAGGGACCAGACTTCTCTGGAAACACCATATATTTT.

The V gene is TRBV29-1, the J gene TRBJ1-2; the D gene is possibly TRBD1 (6 bases). Trimming took off 6 bases at V and 4 bases at J, with 12 bases between the two ends. Germline V gene data show CDR1 as SQVTM and CDR2 as ANQGSEA. The CDR3 has 12 residues. This CDR3 is CSVATGFYGYTF. The CDR3 region has the DNA TGCAGCGTAGCCACAGGGTTCTATGGCTACACCTTC.

The chain carries TRBV5-4 and TRBJ2-3; weak D call: TRBD1 (5 bases). CDR3 length: 13 residues. Germline loops: CDR1 SGHNT, CDR2 YYREEE (reference sequence). The germline V and J ends were trimmed by 0 bases and 4 bases, with 6 bases remaining between them. The CDR3 DNA is TGTGCCAGCAGCTTGGAAGGGGCAGATACGCAGTATTTT. This gives the protein CASSLEGADTQYF.

The chain is built from TRBV2 and TRBJ1-5, with D unclear. Trimming removed 8 bases at V and 0 bases at J, with 8 bases between. Germline values: CDR1 SNHLY, CDR2 FYNNEI. The CDR3 consists of 13 residues. The CDR3 sequence is CASDWVSNQPQHF. The CDR3 DNA reads as TGTGCCAGCGACTGGGTTAGCAATCAGCCCCAGCATTTT.

The rearrangement uses TRBV4-3 and TRBJ2-7, with TRBD2 as a possible D gene (6 bases). Germline loops: CDR1 LGHNA, CDR2 YSLEER. V was pared by 0 bases and J by 7 bases, with 19 bases between. The CDR3 spans 16 residues. CDR3: CASSQDPGRGVREQYF. CDR3 in DNA: TGCGCCAGCAGCCAAGATCCCGGGAGAGGGGTTCGGGAGCAGTACTTC.

The J gene is TRBJ2-1, the V gene TRBV10-3; TRBD2 matches 10 bases. Germline loops: CDR1 ENHRY, CDR2 SYGVKD. J gave up 0 bases and V 3 bases, and 2 bases lay outside the gene matches. The CDR3 contains 16 residues. For the CDR3, the DNA is TGTGCCATCAGTGAACTAGCGGGGAGCTCCTACAATGAGCAGTTCTTC. This sequence encodes CAISELAGSSYNEQFF.

The chain links TRBV19 to TRBJ2-5; 10 bases line up with TRBD2. CDR1 is LNHDA, CDR2 SQIVND, per germline (reference sequence). Trimming at V came to 5 bases and at J to 5 bases, leaving 5 bases not matched to a gene. The CDR3 is 14 residues long. This CDR3 reads CASSVKREGETQYF. The CDR3 DNA reads TGTGCCAGTAGTGTCAAGCGGGAGGGGGAGACCCAGTACTTC.

This chain connects TRBV30 to TRBJ1-3; 8 nucleotides agree with TRBD1. Germline V gene lookup returns CDR1 GTSNPN and CDR2 SVGIG (reference sequence). V lost 2 bases and J lost 3; bases outside the gene matches: 6. This CDR3 has 15 residues. This CDR3 is CAWSTPGGYGNTIYF. CDR3 DNA: TGTGCCTGGAGTACACCAGGGGGCTATGGAAACACCATATATTTT.

The gene calls are TRBV19 and TRBJ1-2, with 7 bases fitting TRBD1. Trimming at V came to 3 bases and at J to 3 bases, leaving 1 base not matched to a gene. CDR1 and CDR2 from the germline V gene are LNHDA and SQIVND (reference sequence). The CDR3 sequence is 13 residues long. The CDR3 nucleotides are TGTGCCAGTAGTATCGGGACAGACTATGGCTACACCTTC. Translation: CASSIGTDYGYTF.

The chain recombines TRBV2 with TRBJ1-2; TRBD1 agrees at 8 bases. The trim removed 4 bases at V and 4 bases at J, leaving 8 bases unmatched. The CDR3 runs 15 residues. Germline V lookup: CDR1 SNHLY, CDR2 FYNNEI. CDR3 protein: CASSGPGGASYGYTF. The CDR3 DNA is TGTGCCAGCAGTGGACCAGGGGGCGCCTCCTATGGCTACACCTTC.